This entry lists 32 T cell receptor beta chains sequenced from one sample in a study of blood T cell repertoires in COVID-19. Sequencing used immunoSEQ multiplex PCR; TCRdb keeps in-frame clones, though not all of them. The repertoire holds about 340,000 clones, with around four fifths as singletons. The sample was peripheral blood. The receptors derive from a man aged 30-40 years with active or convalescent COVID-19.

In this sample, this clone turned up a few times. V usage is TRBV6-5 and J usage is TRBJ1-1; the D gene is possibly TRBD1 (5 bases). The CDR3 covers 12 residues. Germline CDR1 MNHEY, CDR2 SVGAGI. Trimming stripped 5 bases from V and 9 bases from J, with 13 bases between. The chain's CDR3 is CASSPGGNQAFF. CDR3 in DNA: TGTGCCAGCAGTCCCGGGGGGAACCAAGCTTTCTTT.

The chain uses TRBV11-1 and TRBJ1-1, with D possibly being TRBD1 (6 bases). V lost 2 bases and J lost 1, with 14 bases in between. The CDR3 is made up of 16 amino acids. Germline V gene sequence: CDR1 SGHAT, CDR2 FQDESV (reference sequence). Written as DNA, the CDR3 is TGTGCCAGCAGCTTACGGAAAAGGGGGGGGAACACTGAAGCTTTCTTT. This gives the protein CASSLRKRGGNTEAFF. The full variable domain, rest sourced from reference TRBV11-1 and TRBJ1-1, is EAEVAQSPRYKITEKSQAVAFWCDPISGHATLYWYRQILGQGPELLVQFQDESVVDDSQLPKDRFSAERLKGVDSTLKIQPAELGDSAMYLCASSLRKRGGNTEAFFGQGTRLTVV.

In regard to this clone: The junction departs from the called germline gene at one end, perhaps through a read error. CDR3 bases: TGTGCCAGCAGCCGTGACTCCTTC. Translating it yields CASSRDSF. The chain carries TRBV7-8 and TRBJ1-2; D remains ambiguous. This CDR3 has 8 amino acids. The germline V gene encodes CDR1 SGHVS and CDR2 FQNEAQ.

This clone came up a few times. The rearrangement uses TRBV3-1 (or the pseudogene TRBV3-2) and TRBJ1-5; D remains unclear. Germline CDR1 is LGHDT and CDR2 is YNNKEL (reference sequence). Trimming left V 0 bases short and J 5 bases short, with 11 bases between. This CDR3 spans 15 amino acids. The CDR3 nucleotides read TGTGCCAGCAGCCAAGAGCTACTGGTTGATCAGCCCCAGCATTTT. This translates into CASSQELLVDQPQHF.

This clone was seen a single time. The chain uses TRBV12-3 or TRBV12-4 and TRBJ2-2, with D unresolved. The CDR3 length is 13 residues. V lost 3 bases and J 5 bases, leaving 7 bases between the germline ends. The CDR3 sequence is CASSFAPTGELFF. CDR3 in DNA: TGTGCCAGCAGTTTTGCGCCAACCGGGGAGCTGTTTTTT.

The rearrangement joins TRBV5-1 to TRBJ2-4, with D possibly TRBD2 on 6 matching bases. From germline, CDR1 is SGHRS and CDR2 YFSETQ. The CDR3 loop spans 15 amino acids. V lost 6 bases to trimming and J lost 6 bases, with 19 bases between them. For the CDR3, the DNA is TGCGCCAGCACTACCGTGGGGGGTAGGGGAAACATTCAGTACTTC. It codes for CASTTVGGRGNIQYF.

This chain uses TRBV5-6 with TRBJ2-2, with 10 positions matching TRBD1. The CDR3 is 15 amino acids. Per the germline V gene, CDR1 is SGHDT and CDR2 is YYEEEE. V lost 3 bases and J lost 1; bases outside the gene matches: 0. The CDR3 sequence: CASSWDRGNTGELFF. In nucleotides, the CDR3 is TGTGCCAGCAGCTGGGACAGGGGGAACACCGGGGAGCTGTTTTTT.

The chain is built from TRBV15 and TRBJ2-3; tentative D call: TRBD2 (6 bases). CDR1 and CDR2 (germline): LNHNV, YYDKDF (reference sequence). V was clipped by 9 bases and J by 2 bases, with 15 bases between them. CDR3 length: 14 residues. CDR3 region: CATSGRTLTDTQYF. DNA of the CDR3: TGTGCCACAAGTGGGAGGACACTCACAGATACGCAGTATTTT.

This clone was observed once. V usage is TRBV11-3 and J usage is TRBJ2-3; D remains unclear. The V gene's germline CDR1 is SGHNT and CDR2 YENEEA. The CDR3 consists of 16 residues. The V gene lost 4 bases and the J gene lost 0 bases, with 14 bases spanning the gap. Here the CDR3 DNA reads TGTGCCAGCAGCTCCCCTCTAACAGAGAGCACAGATACGCAGTATTTT. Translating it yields CASSSPLTESTDTQYF.

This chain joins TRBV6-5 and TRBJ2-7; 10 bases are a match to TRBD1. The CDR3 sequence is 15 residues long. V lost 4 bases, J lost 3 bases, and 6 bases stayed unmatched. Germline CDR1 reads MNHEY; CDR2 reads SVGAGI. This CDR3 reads CASSSSGTGVYEQYF. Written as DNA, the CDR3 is TGTGCCAGCAGTTCATCCGGGACAGGGGTCTACGAGCAGTACTTC.

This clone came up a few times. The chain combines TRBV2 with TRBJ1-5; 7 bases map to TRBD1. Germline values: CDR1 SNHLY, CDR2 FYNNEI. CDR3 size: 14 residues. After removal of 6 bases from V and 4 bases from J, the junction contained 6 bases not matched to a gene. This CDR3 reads CASSRDSINQPQHF. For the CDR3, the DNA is TGTGCCAGCAGCCGGGACAGTATAAATCAGCCCCAGCATTTT.

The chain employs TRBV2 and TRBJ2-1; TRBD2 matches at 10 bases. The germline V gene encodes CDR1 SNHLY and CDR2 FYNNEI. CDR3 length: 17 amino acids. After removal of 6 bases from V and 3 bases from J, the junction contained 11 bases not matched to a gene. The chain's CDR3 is CASRSLAGAPLYNEQFF. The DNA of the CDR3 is TGTGCCAGCAGGTCCCTAGCGGGGGCCCCTCTCTACAATGAGCAGTTCTTC.

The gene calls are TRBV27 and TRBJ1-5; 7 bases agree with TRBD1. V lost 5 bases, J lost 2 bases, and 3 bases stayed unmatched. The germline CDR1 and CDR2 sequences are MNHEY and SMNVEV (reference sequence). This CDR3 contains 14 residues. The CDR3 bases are TGTGCCAGCAGTGTCGACAGGGGCAATCAGCCCCAGCATTTT. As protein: CASSVDRGNQPQHF.

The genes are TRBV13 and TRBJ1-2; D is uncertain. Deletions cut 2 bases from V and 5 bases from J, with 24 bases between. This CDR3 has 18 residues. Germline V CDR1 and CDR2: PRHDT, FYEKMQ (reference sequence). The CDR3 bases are TGTGCCAGCAGCTTACAGAGGCAGAAGAGGGAGAACTTATATGGCTACACCTTC. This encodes CASSLQRQKRENLYGYTF.

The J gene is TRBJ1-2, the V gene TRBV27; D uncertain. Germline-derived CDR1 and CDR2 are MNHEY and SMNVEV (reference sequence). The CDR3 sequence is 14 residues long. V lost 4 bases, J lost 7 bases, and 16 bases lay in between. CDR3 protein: CASSYQPGRGGYTF. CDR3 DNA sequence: TGTGCCAGCAGTTACCAGCCTGGCCGCGGTGGCTACACCTTC.

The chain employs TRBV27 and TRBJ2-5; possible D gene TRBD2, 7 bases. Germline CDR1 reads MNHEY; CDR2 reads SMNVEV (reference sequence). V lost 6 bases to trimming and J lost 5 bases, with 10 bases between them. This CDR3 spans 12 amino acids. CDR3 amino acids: CASRRGGETQYF. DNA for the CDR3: TGTGCCAGCAGACGCGGGGGCGAGACCCAGTACTTC.

The CDR3 loop is CASSQDWVAGQLSYEQYF. The CDR3 DNA reads as TGCGCCAGCAGCCAAGATTGGGTGGCGGGACAGCTCTCCTACGAGCAGTACTTC. V usage is TRBV4-3 and J usage is TRBJ2-7; tentative D call: TRBD1 (7 bases). Germline V gene sequence: CDR1 LGHNA, CDR2 YSLEER. Trimming pared 0 bases from V and 0 bases from J, leaving 18 bases between. The CDR3 contains 18 residues.

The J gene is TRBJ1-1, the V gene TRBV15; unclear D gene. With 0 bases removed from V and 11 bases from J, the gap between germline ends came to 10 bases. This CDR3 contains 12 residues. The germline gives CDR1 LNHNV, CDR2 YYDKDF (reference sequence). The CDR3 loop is CATSRDSGLAFF. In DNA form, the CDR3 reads TGTGCCACCAGCAGAGATTCGGGGTTGGCTTTCTTT.

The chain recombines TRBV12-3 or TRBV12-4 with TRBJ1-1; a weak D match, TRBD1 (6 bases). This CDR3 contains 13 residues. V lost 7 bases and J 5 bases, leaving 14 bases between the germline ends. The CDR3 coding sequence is TGTGCCAGCAATCCGACAGGTGGAACTGAAGCTTTCTTT. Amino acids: CASNPTGGTEAFF.

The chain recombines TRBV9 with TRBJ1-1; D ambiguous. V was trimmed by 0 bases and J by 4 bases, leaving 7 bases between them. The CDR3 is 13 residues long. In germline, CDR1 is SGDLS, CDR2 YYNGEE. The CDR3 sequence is CASSVAPGTEAFF. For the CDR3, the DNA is TGTGCCAGCAGCGTAGCTCCAGGCACTGAAGCTTTCTTT.

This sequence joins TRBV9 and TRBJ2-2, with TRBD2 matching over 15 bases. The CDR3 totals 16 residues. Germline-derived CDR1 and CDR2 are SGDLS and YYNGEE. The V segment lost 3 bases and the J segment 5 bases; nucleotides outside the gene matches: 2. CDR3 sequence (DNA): TGTGCCAGCAGCGGAGGACTAGCGGGGGGGACCGGGGAGCTGTTTTTT. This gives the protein CASSGGLAGGTGELFF.

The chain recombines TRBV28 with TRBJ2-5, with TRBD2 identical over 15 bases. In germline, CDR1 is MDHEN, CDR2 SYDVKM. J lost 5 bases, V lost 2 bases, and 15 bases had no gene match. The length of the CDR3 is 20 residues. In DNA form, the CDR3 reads TGTGCCAGCAGTTTAGGCTGGGGGACTAGCGGGAGGTCCACTGGGGAGACCCAGTACTTC. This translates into CASSLGWGTSGRSTGETQYF.

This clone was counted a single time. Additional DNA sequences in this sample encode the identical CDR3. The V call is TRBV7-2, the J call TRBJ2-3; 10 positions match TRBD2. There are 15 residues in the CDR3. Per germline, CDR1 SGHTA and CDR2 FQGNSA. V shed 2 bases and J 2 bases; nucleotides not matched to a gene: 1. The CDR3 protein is CASSLLAGDTDTQYF. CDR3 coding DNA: TGTGCCAGCAGCTTACTAGCGGGGGACACAGATACGCAGTATTTT.

CDR3 nucleotides: TGTGCCAGCAGCACTAGCGGGAGATACAATGAGCAGTTCTTC. Translated, it gives CASSTSGRYNEQFF. The chain uses TRBV9 and TRBJ2-1; 11 bases fit TRBD2. V was pared by 4 bases and J by 4 bases, with 1 base of the junction left unmatched. The germline CDR1 and CDR2 sequences are SGDLS and YYNGEE. This CDR3 spans 14 amino acids.

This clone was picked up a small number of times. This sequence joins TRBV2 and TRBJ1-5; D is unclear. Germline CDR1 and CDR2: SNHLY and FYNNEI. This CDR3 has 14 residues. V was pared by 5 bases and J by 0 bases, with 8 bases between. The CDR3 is CASSSVYSNQPQHF. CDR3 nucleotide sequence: TGTGCCAGCAGTTCAGTGTATAGCAATCAGCCCCAGCATTTT.

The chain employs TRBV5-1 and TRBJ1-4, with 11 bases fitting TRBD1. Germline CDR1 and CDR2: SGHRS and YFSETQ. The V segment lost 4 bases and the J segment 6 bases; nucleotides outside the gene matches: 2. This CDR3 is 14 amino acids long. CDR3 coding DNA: TGCGCCAGCAGCGGGGGACAGGGGGATGAAAAACTGTTTTTT. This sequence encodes CASSGGQGDEKLFF.

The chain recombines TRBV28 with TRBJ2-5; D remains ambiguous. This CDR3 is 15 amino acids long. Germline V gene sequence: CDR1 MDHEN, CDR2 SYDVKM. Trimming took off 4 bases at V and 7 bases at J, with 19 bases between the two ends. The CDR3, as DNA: TGTGCCAGCAGTTCATTTCAGGTTGGATTAGGGACCCAGTACTTC. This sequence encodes CASSSFQVGLGTQYF.

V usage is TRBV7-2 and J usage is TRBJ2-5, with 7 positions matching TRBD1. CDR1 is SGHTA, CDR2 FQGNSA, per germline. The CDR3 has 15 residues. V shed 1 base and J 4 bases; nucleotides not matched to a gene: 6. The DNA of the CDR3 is TGTGCCAGCAGCTTAGGGGGGACAGACCTAGAGACCCAGTACTTC. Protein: CASSLGGTDLETQYF.

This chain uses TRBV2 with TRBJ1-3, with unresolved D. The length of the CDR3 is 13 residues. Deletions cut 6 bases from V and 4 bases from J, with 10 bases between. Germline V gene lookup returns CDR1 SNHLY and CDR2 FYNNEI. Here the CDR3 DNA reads TGTGCCAGCAGGCCCGGTGCAGGAAACACCATATATTTT. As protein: CASRPGAGNTIYF.

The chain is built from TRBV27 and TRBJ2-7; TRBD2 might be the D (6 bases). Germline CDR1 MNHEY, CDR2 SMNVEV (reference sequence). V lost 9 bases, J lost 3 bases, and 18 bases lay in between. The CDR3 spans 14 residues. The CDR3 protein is CARKAGRPYYEQYF. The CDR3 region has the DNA TGTGCCAGAAAAGCAGGGAGGCCCTACTACGAGCAGTACTTC.

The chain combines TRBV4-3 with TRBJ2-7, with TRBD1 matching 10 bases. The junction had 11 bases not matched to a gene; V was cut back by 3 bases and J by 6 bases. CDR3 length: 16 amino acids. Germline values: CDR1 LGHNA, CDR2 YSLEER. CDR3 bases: TGCGCCAGCAGCCATACGAGAGGGACAGGGGAAGGCGAGCAGTACTTC. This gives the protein CASSHTRGTGEGEQYF.

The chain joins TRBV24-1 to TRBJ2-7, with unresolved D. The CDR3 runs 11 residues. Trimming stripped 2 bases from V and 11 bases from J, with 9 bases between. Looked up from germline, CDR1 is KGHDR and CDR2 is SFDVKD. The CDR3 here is CATSDSRVEYF. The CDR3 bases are TGTGCCACCAGTGATTCGAGAGTCGAGTACTTC.